A selection of T cell receptor beta chains follows, all from one sample in a study of T cell repertoires in cytomegalovirus infection. One entry per CDR3 protein, called by TCRdb with MiXCR from the reads. The sample shows some 300,000 distinct CDR3 sequences, approximately 8.9% of them seen only once. Sequences were obtained from PBMCs. Receptors originate from a human donor in good health (CMV status not recorded). Some clones in this sample may be carry-over from other donors' samples. CDR3s include the opening cysteine and the closing phenylalanine or tryptophan.

V gene	J gene	CDR3 protein
TRBV6-1	TRBJ1-5	CASSEAGHSNQPQHF
TRBV12-3/TRBV12-4	TRBJ2-5	CASSFGTGGIQETQYF
TRBV20-1	TRBJ1-1	CSATRDSMNTEAFF
TRBV7-2	TRBJ2-5	CASSLPSGTQETQYF
TRBV12-3/TRBV12-4	TRBJ2-1	CASSAGTGRYNEQFF
TRBV4-3	TRBJ2-3	CASSQESGRGDTQYF
TRBV20-1	TRBJ1-6	CSATRDRGRNSPLHF
TRBV20-1	TRBJ2-5	CSARVDGETQYF
TRBV5-1	TRBJ2-1	CASSLVGDSSYNEQFF
TRBV27	TRBJ2-1	CASSLSGTSSYNEQFF
TRBV5-3	TRBJ1-2	CASSCGTSHGGYTF
TRBV2	TRBJ2-2	CAAAGGEDTGELFF